A selection of T cell receptor beta chains follows, all from one sample in a study of blood T cell repertoires in COVID-19. Using immunoSEQ multiplex PCR, the repertoire was profiled, and TCRdb retains in-frame clones only, with some absent. The table includes 50,000 to 65,000 clones, roughly 84% detected once. The sequenced sample consisted of peripheral blood. The receptors were sampled from a man in his sixties with COVID-19, enrolled during active disease. Both conserved end residues are part of each CDR3. Fields, in order: J gene, D gene, clone size, V gene, CDR3 protein, CDR3 DNA. The D gene is left open where the match is weak. The listing skips clone size in some rows; elsewhere it reads once, few, many or a size class.

j_gene: TRBJ2-1
d_gene: TRBD2
abundance: .
v_gene: TRBV3-1/TRBV3-2
CDR3aa: CASSQDSSGRGEQFF
CDR3nt: TGTGCCAGCAGCCAAGATTCTAGCGGGAGGGGTGAGCAGTTCTTC

j_gene: TRBJ2-1
d_gene: .
abundance: .
v_gene: TRBV19
CDR3aa: CASSTLYNEQFF
CDR3nt: TGTGCCAGTAGTACTCTATACAATGAGCAGTTCTTC

j_gene: TRBJ1-2
d_gene: .
abundance: .
v_gene: TRBV12-3/TRBV12-4
CDR3aa: CASRTLRAGYTF
CDR3nt: TGTGCCAGCAGGACTCTCAGGGCTGGCTACACCTTC

j_gene: TRBJ1-2
d_gene: .
abundance: once
v_gene: TRBV6-1
CDR3aa: CASSRETGGVGGYTF
CDR3nt: TGTGCCAGCAGCCGAGAGACCGGAGGGGTCGGTGGCTACACCTTC

j_gene: TRBJ1-3
d_gene: .
abundance: .
v_gene: TRBV5-6
CDR3aa: CASSPTSGFRGNTIYF
CDR3nt: TGTGCCAGCAGCCCAACCAGTGGTTTCAGGGGAAACACCATATATTTT

j_gene: TRBJ2-2
d_gene: .
abundance: .
v_gene: TRBV5-6
CDR3aa: CASSSIDRPTGELFF
CDR3nt: TGTGCCAGCAGCTCTATTGACAGACCCACCGGGGAGCTGTTTTTT

j_gene: TRBJ1-2
d_gene: TRBD1
abundance: .
v_gene: TRBV4-2
CDR3aa: CASSQYFSRQGANYGYTF
CDR3nt: TGTGCCAGCAGCCAATACTTTAGTCGACAGGGGGCTAACTATGGCTACACCTTC

j_gene: TRBJ2-7
d_gene: .
abundance: .
v_gene: TRBV5-1
CDR3aa: CASSLYQYRVRSYEQYF
CDR3nt: TGCGCCAGCAGCTTGTACCAATACAGGGTTAGGTCCTACGAGCAGTACTTC

j_gene: TRBJ2-1
d_gene: TRBD2
abundance: .
v_gene: TRBV6-1
CDR3aa: CASSDPGGGSYNEQFF
CDR3nt: TGTGCCAGCAGTGACCCCGGCGGGGGCTCCTACAATGAGCAGTTCTTC

j_gene: TRBJ1-2
d_gene: TRBD1
abundance: .
v_gene: TRBV19
CDR3aa: CASSETGGANYGYTF
CDR3nt: TGTGCCAGTAGCGAGACAGGGGGCGCAAACTATGGCTACACCTTC

j_gene: TRBJ1-1
d_gene: .
abundance: .
v_gene: TRBV6-6
CDR3aa: CASRTTDSEAFF
CDR3nt: TGTGCCAGCAGGACGACAGACTCTGAAGCTTTCTTT

j_gene: TRBJ1-5
d_gene: .
abundance: .
v_gene: TRBV30
CDR3aa: CAWSAGTPMDNQPQHF
CDR3nt: TGTGCCTGGAGCGCCGGGACACCGATGGACAATCAGCCCCAGCATTTT

j_gene: TRBJ1-2
d_gene: .
abundance: .
v_gene: TRBV5-1
CDR3aa: CASSPGGQNYGYTF
CDR3nt: TGCGCCAGCAGTCCCGGGGGGCAGAACTATGGCTACACCTTC